A selection of T cell receptor beta chains follows, all from one sample in a study of CD8+CD57+ T cells in acquired aplastic anemia. TCRdb reprocessed the reads via MiXCR and lists one record per CDR3 protein. Among under 200,000 distinct CDR3 sequences listed, 40% to 55% were seen once. The sequencing input was sorted CD4+, CD8+, or CD8+CD57+ T cells (not recorded which) from PBMCs. These receptors were collected from a human donor with aplastic anemia. Both conserved end residues are part of each CDR3. Fields, in order: clone size, V gene, J gene, D gene, CDR3 DNA, CDR3 protein. A D gene is named only where the DNA matches it firmly. For some rows the clone size is stated as once, few or many, or as a class when expanded; others skip it.

abundance: -
v_gene: TRBV7-3
j_gene: TRBJ1-4
d_gene: -
CDR3nt: TGTGCCGGCAGTAGACCAAAACTGTTTTTT
CDR3aa: CAGSRPKLFF

abundance: once
v_gene: TRBV18
j_gene: TRBJ1-2
d_gene: -
CDR3nt: TGTGCCAGCTCACCACTTCACTCCAACTATGGCTACACCTTC
CDR3aa: CASSPLHSNYGYTF

abundance: many
v_gene: TRBV12-3/TRBV12-4
j_gene: TRBJ1-2
d_gene: -
CDR3nt: TGTGCCAGCAGTGCGTTATTGGGCTACACCTTC
CDR3aa: CASSALLGYTF

abundance: many
v_gene: TRBV2
j_gene: TRBJ1-1
d_gene: TRBD1
CDR3nt: TGTGCCAGCACTAGGGACAGGGGGCAAGGCACTGAAGCTTTCTTT
CDR3aa: CASTRDRGQGTEAFF

abundance: once
v_gene: TRBV27
j_gene: TRBJ2-7
d_gene: TRBD1
CDR3nt: TGTGCCAGCAGTTTGCACAGGGGGGCCTACGAGCAGTACTTC
CDR3aa: CASSLHRGAYEQYF

abundance: once
v_gene: TRBV9
j_gene: TRBJ2-7
d_gene: -
CDR3nt: TGTGCCAGCAGCTTCGTCAACCACGAGCAGTACTTC
CDR3aa: CASSFVNHEQYF

abundance: many
v_gene: TRBV7-8
j_gene: TRBJ1-3
d_gene: -
CDR3nt: TGTGCCAGCAGCTCTACAGGCCCAAGCTCTGGAAACACCATATATTTT
CDR3aa: CASSSTGPSSGNTIYF

abundance: -
v_gene: TRBV25-1
j_gene: TRBJ1-4
d_gene: -
CDR3nt: TGTGCCAGCAGTGAATTGGACGGGAATGAAAAACTGTTTTTT
CDR3aa: CASSELDGNEKLFF

abundance: -
v_gene: TRBV20-1
j_gene: TRBJ2-3
d_gene: -
CDR3nt: TGCAGTGCCACTATGGGCCTAGTTGCAGATACGCAGTATTTT
CDR3aa: CSATMGLVADTQYF

abundance: -
v_gene: TRBV30
j_gene: TRBJ2-3
d_gene: -
CDR3nt: TGTGCCTGGAGCGGATTAGGGGGGGCTCGAGAGGCAGATACGCAGTATTTT
CDR3aa: CAWSGLGGAREADTQYF

abundance: few
v_gene: TRBV7-2
j_gene: TRBJ2-5
d_gene: -
CDR3nt: TGTGCCAGCAGGTTCAGTGTCCAAGAGACCCAGTACTTC
CDR3aa: CASRFSVQETQYF

abundance: many
v_gene: TRBV24-1
j_gene: TRBJ1-1
d_gene: TRBD1
CDR3nt: TGTGCCACCAGGGATTACGGTGAGACAGGGCGAGCTTTCTTT
CDR3aa: CATRDYGETGRAFF

abundance: -
v_gene: TRBV20-1
j_gene: TRBJ1-6
d_gene: -
CDR3nt: TGCAGTGCTAGTAAGGGGGGCAATAATTCACCCCTCCACTTT
CDR3aa: CSASKGGNNSPLHF

abundance: few
v_gene: TRBV28
j_gene: TRBJ1-1
d_gene: -
CDR3nt: TGTGCCAGCATTGTTTTACCTAACACTGAAGCTTTCTTT
CDR3aa: CASIVLPNTEAFF

abundance: few
v_gene: TRBV20-1
j_gene: TRBJ1-1
d_gene: -
CDR3nt: TGCAGTGCTGAGGCCTCAGGGGAAGCTTTCTTT
CDR3aa: CSAEASGEAFF

abundance: -
v_gene: TRBV7-9
j_gene: TRBJ1-2
d_gene: TRBD1
CDR3nt: TGTGCCAGCAGCTCATCAGGGGGCTCCTATGGCTACACCTTC
CDR3aa: CASSSSGGSYGYTF

abundance: -
v_gene: TRBV25-1
j_gene: TRBJ1-3
d_gene: -
CDR3nt: TGTGCCAGCAGTGAACAGGGTTTTACTGGAAACACCATATATTTT
CDR3aa: CASSEQGFTGNTIYF